These 12 T cell receptor beta chains came from one sample sequenced in a study of T-cell memory formation after mild COVID-19 (dated by TCRdb to the early 2020s). Library method: 5' RACE. The sample was run on an Illumina NovaSeq 6000. In-frame beta chains were kept once TCRdb had trimmed the public reads at Q25 with fastp and called clones with MiXCR. Every entry covers one CDR3 protein and lists the most common genes and DNA from its rows. The sample includes approximately 450,000 distinct CDR3 sequences, with roughly 18% observed a single time. 12% of the sample is held by the ten biggest clonotypes. Sample: PBMCs or a T cell subset sorted from them (not recorded which). Receptor source: an adult woman who had mild COVID-19 (a few samples of this study predate the infection). The sample titles of this study are shuffled in the database, so cell type and time point are left out; the donor was told from shared clones.

This clonotype was observed many times. The V call is TRBV5-1, the J call TRBJ1-2; possible D gene TRBD1, 5 bases. Trimming removed 2 bases at V and 7 bases at J, with 15 bases between. The CDR3 sequence is 14 residues long. The V gene's germline CDR1 is SGHRS and CDR2 YFSETQ. The CDR3 loop reads CASSLSPGTGGYTF. DNA for the CDR3: TGCGCCAGCAGCTTAAGTCCGGGGACGGGTGGCTACACCTTC.

This clonotype is a singleton in its sample. This sequence joins TRBV7-6 and TRBJ2-7; D is perhaps TRBD2 (7 bases). This CDR3 contains 13 residues. CDR1 SGHVS and CDR2 FNYEAQ come from the germline V gene. V was pared by 5 bases and J by 5 bases, with 13 bases between. The CDR3 loop is CASSQGGGNEQYF. DNA of the CDR3: TGTGCCAGCAGCCAAGGGGGGGGAAACGAGCAGTACTTC.

This clonotype appeared many times. The chain is built from TRBV12-3 or TRBV12-4 and TRBJ2-7; D gene uncertain. V lost 6 bases to trimming and J lost 6 bases, with 12 bases between them. CDR3 length equals 12 residues. The chain's CDR3 is CASSITNVEQYF. Written as DNA, the CDR3 is TGTGCCAGCAGCATTACGAATGTCGAGCAGTACTTC.

J is TRBJ2-7 and V is TRBV24-1; the D gene is possibly TRBD2 (6 bases). The CDR3 is made up of 14 amino acids. Germline assignment: CDR1 KGHDR and CDR2 SFDVKD. Trimming stripped 5 bases from V and 3 bases from J, with 13 bases between. CDR3 sequence reads: CATSGGDAYYEQYF. The CDR3 nucleotides are TGTGCCACCAGTGGGGGGGACGCATACTACGAGCAGTACTTC.

This clonotype has more than one count but fewer than ten. The chain joins TRBV4-1 to TRBJ2-7, with D tentatively TRBD1 (5 bases). The germline V gene has CDR1 MGHRA and CDR2 YSYEKL. Trimming left V 3 bases short and J 6 bases short, with 9 bases between. The length of the CDR3 is 12 residues. The CDR3 coding sequence is TGCGCCAGCAGCCAGCTTGGGGCCGAGCAGTACTTC. Residues: CASSQLGAEQYF.

This clonotype was seen a handful of times. The J gene is TRBJ2-3, the V gene TRBV24-1; 8 bases are a match to TRBD2. CDR3 length: 14 amino acids. CDR1 and CDR2 from the germline V gene are KGHDR and SFDVKD. The junction had 8 bases not matched to a gene; V was cut back by 6 bases and J by 7 bases. The CDR3 reads CATSFGLASHTQYF. In DNA form, the CDR3 reads TGTGCCACCAGTTTCGGACTAGCATCACATACGCAGTATTTT.

CDR3: CASSLRGSRDRGAEQYF. The CDR3 DNA reads as TGTGCCAGCAGCTTAAGAGGGTCCCGGGACAGAGGTGCCGAGCAGTACTTC. The V call is TRBV11-3, the J call TRBJ2-7; 7 bases match TRBD1. Germline V gene lookup returns CDR1 SGHNT and CDR2 YENEEA. The CDR3 has 17 amino acids. V was pared by 2 bases and J by 6 bases, with 16 bases of the junction left unmatched. The whole variable domain, remainder taken from reference TRBV11-3 and TRBJ2-7, is EAGVVQSPRYKIIEKKQPVAFWCNPISGHNTLYWYLQNLGQGPELLIRYENEEAVDDSQLPKDRFSAERLKGVDSTLKIQPAELGDSAVYLCASSLRGSRDRGAEQYFGPGTRLTVT.

The CDR3 DNA sequence: TGTGCCAGCAGGCCCCTCCTTGGAGCGGGGAGCACAGATACGCAGTATTTT. Translation gives CASRPLLGAGSTDTQYF. This rearrangement joins TRBV28 to TRBJ2-3, with 7 bases identical to TRBD2. With 6 bases clipped from V and 0 bases from J, the junction kept 12 bases outside the gene matches. Germline CDR1 MDHEN, CDR2 SYDVKM. CDR3 length: 17 residues.

The chain has TRBV7-9 and TRBJ1-2; D unresolved. There are 13 residues in the CDR3. Germline V gene lookup returns CDR1 SEHNR and CDR2 FQNEAQ (reference sequence). Trimming cost V 1 base and J 7 bases, with 10 bases left between them. CDR3 sequence (DNA): TGTGCCAGCAGCTTAGGTCTTCTTCCTGGCTACACCTTC. This codes for CASSLGLLPGYTF. Full variable domain (rest looked up from reference TRBV7-9 and TRBJ1-2): DTGVSQNPRHKITKRGQNVTFRCDPISEHNRLYWYRQTLGQGPEFLTYFQNEAQLEKSRLLSDRFSAERPKGSFSTLEIQRTEQGDSAMYLCASSLGLLPGYTFGSGTRLTVV.

This clonotype came up a few times. The V call is TRBV7-9, the J call TRBJ2-7; 9 bases are shared with TRBD1. With 6 bases clipped from V and 5 bases from J, the junction kept 8 bases outside the gene matches. The CDR3 length is 14 residues. Germline V gene sequence: CDR1 SEHNR, CDR2 FQNEAQ (reference sequence). The CDR3 protein is CASSSGTGYDEQYF. For the CDR3, the DNA is TGTGCCAGCAGTTCCGGGACAGGGTATGACGAGCAGTACTTC. The whole variable domain, filled in from reference TRBV7-9 and TRBJ2-7, reads DTGVSQNPRHKITKRGQNVTFRCDPISEHNRLYWYRQTLGQGPEFLTYFQNEAQLEKSRLLSDRFSAERPKGSFSTLEIQRTEQGDSAMYLCASSSGTGYDEQYFGPGTRLTVT.

V gene TRBV5-1 combines with J gene TRBJ2-2; D not resolved. V was cut by 7 bases and J by 2 bases, with 15 bases left in between. There are 15 residues in the CDR3. Germline values: CDR1 SGHRS, CDR2 YFSETQ. The CDR3 region has the DNA TGCGCCAGCCGCCTCGGGCACCGAAACACCGGGGAGCTGTTTTTT. This codes for CASRLGHRNTGELFF.

This clonotype was detected a few times. This chain uses TRBV5-1 with TRBJ1-2; D is ambiguous. CDR3 length equals 13 residues. Germline CDR1 and CDR2: SGHRS and YFSETQ. The germline V and J ends were trimmed by 4 bases and 9 bases, with 16 bases remaining between them. The CDR3 DNA is TGCGCCAGCAGCCTCCCAACCCCAGACAGCTACACCTTC. Translated: CASSLPTPDSYTF.